The 18 T cell receptor beta chains listed next were all sequenced from one sample in a study of blood T cell repertoires in COVID-19. Profiling relied on immunoSEQ multiplex PCR, and the TCRdb table lists in-frame clones only, not all of them. The table includes approximately 110,000 clones, roughly 84% detected once. The specimen sequenced was peripheral blood. Receptor source: a man aged 40-55 years with acute or convalescent COVID-19.

The chain employs TRBV24-1 and TRBJ2-2; 9 nucleotides line up with TRBD1. CDR1 and CDR2 from the germline V gene are KGHDR and SFDVKD. The CDR3 spans 16 residues. The trim removed 2 bases at V and 1 base at J, leaving 1 base unmatched. The CDR3 DNA reads as TGTGCCACCAGTGATTGGGGACAGGGGAACACCGGGGAGCTGTTTTTT. Protein sequence: CATSDWGQGNTGELFF.

The chain has TRBV7-9 and TRBJ1-2, with D perhaps TRBD1 (5 bases). Germline-derived CDR1 and CDR2 are SEHNR and FQNEAQ (reference sequence). V lost 5 bases and J lost 6, with 13 bases in between. CDR3 length: 13 residues. The CDR3 spells CASSSQGGDGYTF. In DNA, the CDR3 is TGTGCCAGCAGCAGCCAGGGAGGGGATGGCTACACCTTC.

The gene calls are TRBV4-3 and TRBJ2-3; 9 nucleotides line up with TRBD2. Germline assignment: CDR1 LGHNA and CDR2 YSLEER. With V trimmed by 3 bases and J by 3 bases, 10 bases remained unmatched. CDR3 length equals 17 residues. This CDR3 is CASSQGGGAFLTDTQYF. The DNA of the CDR3 is TGCGCCAGCAGCCAGGGCGGGGGGGCGTTTTTAACAGATACGCAGTATTTT.

The CDR3 coding sequence is TGCGCCAGCAGCGCCGGACAGGTCCCTAGGGAAGCTTTCTTT. Amino acids: CASSAGQVPREAFF. The chain carries TRBV5-1 and TRBJ1-1; TRBD1 agrees at 7 bases. V lost 4 bases, J lost 8 bases, and 11 bases stayed unmatched. Germline CDR1 and CDR2: SGHRS and YFSETQ. The CDR3 contains 14 residues.

This clone was detected once. The chain employs TRBV9 and TRBJ1-6; D gene unclear. The CDR3 extends over 14 amino acids. V lost 0 bases, J lost 8 bases, and 9 bases lay in between. The V gene's germline CDR1 is SGDLS and CDR2 YYNGEE. Written as DNA, the CDR3 is TGTGCCAGCAGCGTAGCCCCAATTGATTCACCCCTCCACTTT. This encodes CASSVAPIDSPLHF. The variable domain in full, with the rest retrieved from reference TRBV9 and TRBJ1-6, is DSGVTQTPKHLITATGQRVTLRCSPRSGDLSVYWYQQSLDQGLQFLIQYYNGEERAKGNILERFSAQQFPDLHSELNLSSLELGDSALYFCASSVAPIDSPLHFGNGTRLTVT.

This clone has only one observation. The rearrangement uses TRBV11-3 and TRBJ2-2; TRBD2 is a possible D gene (5 bases). The CDR3 length is 16 residues. V was clipped by 5 bases and J by 5 bases, with 18 bases between them. Germline-derived CDR1 and CDR2 are SGHNT and YENEEA. This CDR3 reads CASSPDGLRGTGELFF. Here the CDR3 DNA reads TGTGCCAGCAGCCCGGACGGGCTACGAGGGACCGGGGAGCTGTTTTTT.

The CDR3 DNA is TGTGCCAGCAGTTTAGTAACAGCTTTGGGCAATGAGCAGTTCTTC. Translating it yields CASSLVTALGNEQFF. V is TRBV27 and J is TRBJ2-1; D uncertain. The V and J ends lost 2 bases and 6 bases respectively, with 14 bases between them. In germline, CDR1 is MNHEY, CDR2 SMNVEV (reference sequence). The CDR3 totals 15 residues.

This chain uses TRBV3-1 (or the pseudogene TRBV3-2) with TRBJ2-1; TRBD2 matches at 7 bases. This CDR3 comprises 16 residues. Unmatched junction bases numbered 7, after V lost 1 base and J lost 4 bases. Germline values: CDR1 LGHDT, CDR2 YNNKEL (reference sequence). The CDR3 loop reads CASSQVGGRLYNEQFF. For the CDR3, the DNA is TGTGCCAGCAGCCAAGTGGGGGGGAGGCTATACAATGAGCAGTTCTTC.

This chain connects TRBV4-2 to TRBJ1-4; 10 positions match TRBD1. CDR3 length equals 15 residues. The germline CDR1 and CDR2 sequences are LGHNA and YNFKEQ. Unmatched junction bases numbered 5, after V lost 4 bases and J lost 6 bases. The CDR3 sequence is CASSPSGQGYEKLFF. In nucleotides, the CDR3 is TGTGCCAGCAGCCCATCGGGACAGGGGTATGAAAAACTGTTTTTT.

The chain has TRBV12-3 or TRBV12-4 and TRBJ2-6; D call uncertain. V was trimmed by 1 base and J by 10 bases, leaving 8 bases between them. The CDR3 consists of 13 residues. CDR3 sequence reads: CASSLVGANVLTF. CDR3 sequence (DNA): TGTGCCAGCAGTTTAGTTGGTGCGAACGTCCTGACTTTC.

The chain uses TRBV10-3 and TRBJ2-7, with 8 bases identical to TRBD2. J was trimmed by 4 bases and V by 8 bases; bases with no gene match: 13. Germline lookup yields CDR1 ENHRY and CDR2 SYGVKD. The CDR3 is 15 amino acids. The CDR3 loop reads CAIREEGRGAYEQYF. The CDR3 DNA sequence: TGTGCCATCCGGGAGGAGGGGCGGGGGGCATACGAGCAGTACTTC.

V usage is TRBV5-4 and J usage is TRBJ2-1; 7 nucleotides match TRBD1. Germline CDR1 is SGHNT and CDR2 is YYREEE (reference sequence). The CDR3 sequence is 16 residues long. V trimming: 4 bases; J trimming: 3 bases; junction bases outside the gene matches: 10. For the CDR3, the DNA is TGTGCCAGCAGCAAAAACCAGGGGGTTAACTACAATGAGCAGTTCTTC. Protein sequence: CASSKNQGVNYNEQFF.

V usage is TRBV19 and J usage is TRBJ1-5, with 8 bases matching TRBD1. CDR1 and CDR2 (germline): LNHDA, SQIVND (reference sequence). The CDR3 is made up of 13 amino acids. V was pared by 6 bases and J by 6 bases, with 4 bases of the junction left unmatched. Written as DNA, the CDR3 is TGTGCCAGTAGAGACAGGGGAGTTCAGCCCCAGCATTTT. Protein: CASRDRGVQPQHF.

This clone was counted only a few times. The chain is built from TRBV10-2 and TRBJ2-2; D is perhaps TRBD1 (5 bases). Trimming shortened V by 3 bases and J by 4 bases, and 6 bases separated the two germline ends. The CDR3 totals 13 residues. From germline, CDR1 is WSHSY and CDR2 SAAADI. CDR3 nucleotides: TGCGCCAGCAGTGATAGGGGCACCGGGGAGCTGTTTTTT. Translation: CASSDRGTGELFF.

V gene TRBV6-5 combines with J gene TRBJ1-2; no firm D call. CDR3 length equals 16 residues. Trimming removed 0 bases from V and 4 bases from J, with 15 bases in between. The germline gives CDR1 MNHEY, CDR2 SVGAGI. The CDR3, as DNA: TGTGCCAGCAGTTACTCGATTGAGGGATCCGCCTATGGCTACACCTTC. As protein: CASSYSIEGSAYGYTF.

The rearrangement joins TRBV4-1 to TRBJ2-7; 8 bases align to TRBD2. Germline V gene data show CDR1 as MGHRA and CDR2 as YSYEKL. The CDR3 is 15 residues long. Unmatched junction bases numbered 10, after V lost 4 bases and J lost 5 bases. Written as DNA, the CDR3 is TGCGCCAGCAGCCCCTTCAGCGGGGGATTGAACGAGCAGTACTTC. It is translated as CASSPFSGGLNEQYF.

The rearrangement joins TRBV4-2 to TRBJ1-1, with a weak D call TRBD1 (6 bases). Germline V lookup: CDR1 LGHNA, CDR2 YNFKEQ. The V and J ends lost 0 bases and 1 base respectively, with 9 bases between them. The CDR3 consists of 15 residues. The CDR3 DNA reads TGTGCCAGCAGCCAAGATTGGGGACAGAACACTGAAGCTTTCTTT. Translation gives CASSQDWGQNTEAFF.

This sequence joins TRBV15 and TRBJ2-1; D gene ambiguous. The CDR3 consists of 12 residues. Germline assignment: CDR1 LNHNV and CDR2 YYDKDF (reference sequence). Trimming shortened V by 1 base and J by 5 bases, and 3 bases separated the two germline ends. This CDR3 is CATSRVNNEQFF. The CDR3 nucleotides read TGTGCCACCAGCAGAGTCAACAATGAGCAGTTCTTC. The full variable domain, completed using reference TRBV15 and TRBJ2-1, is DAMVIQNPRYQVTQFGKPVTLSCSQTLNHNVMYWYQQKSSQAPKLLFHYYDKDFNNEADTPDNFQSRRPNTSFCFLDIRSPGLGDTAMYLCATSRVNNEQFFGPGTRLTVL.